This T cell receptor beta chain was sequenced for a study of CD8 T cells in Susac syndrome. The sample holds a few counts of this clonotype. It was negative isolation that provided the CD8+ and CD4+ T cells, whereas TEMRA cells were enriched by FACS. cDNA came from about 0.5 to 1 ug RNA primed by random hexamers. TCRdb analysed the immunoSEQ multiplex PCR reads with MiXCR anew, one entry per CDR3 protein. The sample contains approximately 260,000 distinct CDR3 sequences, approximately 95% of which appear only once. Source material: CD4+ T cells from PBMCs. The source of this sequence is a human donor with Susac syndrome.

CDR3 amino acids: CASRALIPYNEQFF. Written as DNA, the CDR3 is TGTGCCAGCAGAGCGCTAATCCCCTACAATGAGCAGTTCTTC. The gene calls are TRBV6-5 and TRBJ2-1; D call uncertain. Trimming removed 6 bases from V and 2 bases from J, with 11 bases in between. Per germline, CDR1 MNHEY and CDR2 SVGAGI. This CDR3 comprises 14 residues.